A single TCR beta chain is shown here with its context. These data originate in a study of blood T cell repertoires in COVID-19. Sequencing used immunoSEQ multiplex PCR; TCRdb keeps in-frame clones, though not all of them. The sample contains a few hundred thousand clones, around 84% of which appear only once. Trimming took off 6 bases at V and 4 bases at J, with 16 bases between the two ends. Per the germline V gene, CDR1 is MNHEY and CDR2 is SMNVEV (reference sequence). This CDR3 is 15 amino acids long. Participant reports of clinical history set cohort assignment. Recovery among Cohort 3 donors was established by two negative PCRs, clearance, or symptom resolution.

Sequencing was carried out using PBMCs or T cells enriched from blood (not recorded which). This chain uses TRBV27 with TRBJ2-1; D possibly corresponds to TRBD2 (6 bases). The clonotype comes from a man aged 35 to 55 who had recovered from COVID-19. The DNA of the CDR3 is TGTGCCAGCAGCCCGGGACTTGCACTTTACAATGAGCAGTTCTTC. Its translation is CASSPGLALYNEQFF.